Below are 22 T cell receptor beta chains sequenced from a single sample in a study of T-cell memory formation after mild COVID-19. In TCRdb, the 5' RACE reads were re-called with MiXCR into one record per CDR3 protein. The data show about half a million distinct CDR3 sequences, approximately 18% seen once. Sequencing input: PBMCs or a T cell subset sorted from them (not recorded which). Receptor source: an adult woman who had mild COVID-19 (a few samples of this study predate the infection). Cell type and time point are not known.

V is TRBV9 and J is TRBJ2-3, with D perhaps TRBD1 or TRBD2 (5 bases each). The V and J ends lost 7 bases and 4 bases respectively, with 19 bases between them. The CDR3 loop spans 15 amino acids. Germline CDR1 reads SGDLS; CDR2 reads YYNGEE. This chain's CDR3 is CASEGKTLGPDTQYF. DNA of the CDR3: TGTGCCAGCGAGGGGAAGACTCTAGGGCCAGATACGCAGTATTTT.

This clonotype showed up just a few times. The J gene is TRBJ2-1, the V gene TRBV5-1; perhaps TRBD2 as D (6 bases). V was cut by 1 base and J by 3 bases, with 8 bases left in between. Germline CDR1 reads SGHRS; CDR2 reads YFSETQ. The CDR3 has 14 residues. CDR3 sequence: CASSLREHYNEQFF. The CDR3 DNA sequence: TGCGCCAGCAGCTTGCGGGAGCACTACAATGAGCAGTTCTTC. The variable domain in full, with the rest retrieved from reference TRBV5-1 and TRBJ2-1, is KAGVTQTPRYLIKTRGQQVTLSCSPISGHRSVSWYQQTPGQGLQFLFEYFSETQRNKGNFPGRFSGRQFSNSRSEMNVSTLELGDSALYLCASSLREHYNEQFFGPGTRLTVL.

This clonotype was counted at least ten times. DNA of the CDR3: TGTGCCAGCAGCGCACGACAGGGTGGGGGCACAGATACGCAGTATTTT. It codes for CASSARQGGGTDTQYF. This chain joins TRBV7-8 and TRBJ2-3, with TRBD1 matching over 7 bases. The CDR3 extends over 16 amino acids. Trimming at V came to 5 bases and at J to 1 base, leaving 9 bases not matched to a gene. Germline V gene data show CDR1 as SGHVS and CDR2 as FQNEAQ. The variable domain in full, with the rest retrieved from reference TRBV7-8 and TRBJ2-3, is GAGVSQSPRYKVAKRGQDVALRCDPISGHVSLFWYQQALGQGPEFLTYFQNEAQLDKSGLPSDRFFAERPEGSVSTLKIQRTQQEDSAVYLCASSARQGGGTDTQYFGPGTRLTVL.

This rearrangement joins TRBV2 to TRBJ2-7; D ambiguous. The CDR3 totals 13 residues. Germline CDR1 reads SNHLY; CDR2 reads FYNNEI. The V end was cut by 1 base, the J end by 5 bases, with 9 bases between. The CDR3 loop reads CASSEGWGDEQYF. The DNA for the CDR3 is TGTGCCAGCAGTGAAGGATGGGGTGACGAGCAGTACTTC.

V usage is TRBV7-9 and J usage is TRBJ2-3; weak D call: TRBD2 (6 bases). V lost 4 bases and J lost 7, with 21 bases in between. The CDR3 is made up of 16 amino acids. Germline loops: CDR1 SEHNR, CDR2 FQNEAQ (reference sequence). CDR3 sequence: CASSSSRGGATHTQYF. CDR3 DNA sequence: TGTGCCAGCAGCTCGAGCCGCGGCGGGGCCACCCATACGCAGTATTTT.

This rearrangement joins TRBV27 to TRBJ1-2; D is ambiguous. V was clipped by 3 bases and J by 4 bases, with 9 bases between them. This CDR3 has 13 residues. Germline assignment: CDR1 MNHEY and CDR2 SMNVEV (reference sequence). CDR3 DNA: TGTGCCAGCAGTTTTGAGAGAGGCTATGGCTACACCTTC. Its protein product is CASSFERGYGYTF.

The chain combines TRBV7-8 with TRBJ1-2; 9 bases are a match to TRBD1. The germline V gene encodes CDR1 SGHVS and CDR2 FQNEAQ. There are 15 residues in the CDR3. V trimming: 5 bases; J trimming: 8 bases; junction bases outside the gene matches: 12. The CDR3 protein is CASSRRDRDKLGYTF. DNA of the CDR3: TGTGCCAGCAGCCGACGGGACAGGGATAAACTGGGCTACACCTTC.

The rearrangement uses TRBV5-4 and TRBJ1-2, with D possibly matching TRBD1 (5 bases). The CDR3 runs to 13 residues. V shed 2 bases and J shed 6 bases, with 11 bases lying between them. Per the germline V gene, CDR1 is SGHNT and CDR2 is YYREEE (reference sequence). Here the CDR3 DNA reads TGTGCCAGCAGCTTAGGGGTAGCTAATGGCTACACCTTC. This codes for CASSLGVANGYTF.

This clonotype was found a few times. The chain carries TRBV6-5 and TRBJ2-6; unclear D gene. Trimming pared 0 bases from V and 2 bases from J, leaving 8 bases between. This CDR3 comprises 16 residues. Germline V gives CDR1 MNHEY, CDR2 SVGAGI. The CDR3 DNA reads as TGTGCCAGCAGTTACTCCCCCAACACTGGGGCCAACGTCCTGACTTTC. As protein: CASSYSPNTGANVLTF.

The chain employs TRBV7-9 and TRBJ1-1, with D perhaps TRBD1 (5 bases). V lost 3 bases to trimming and J lost 8 bases, with 13 bases between them. The CDR3 is made up of 13 amino acids. CDR1 is SEHNR, CDR2 FQNEAQ, per germline (reference sequence). CDR3 loop: CASSFRGGQEAFF. DNA for the CDR3: TGTGCCAGCAGCTTTAGGGGAGGCCAAGAAGCTTTCTTT. Drawing the rest from reference TRBV7-9 and TRBJ1-1, the complete variable domain is DTGVSQNPRHKITKRGQNVTFRCDPISEHNRLYWYRQTLGQGPEFLTYFQNEAQLEKSRLLSDRFSAERPKGSFSTLEIQRTEQGDSAMYLCASSFRGGQEAFFGQGTRLTVV.

With regard to this clonotype: It is unclear where the CDR3 begins or ends on the DNA, so no DNA is shown, and the CDR3 is as TCRdb lists it. The chain uses TRBV12-3 or TRBV12-4 and TRBJ2-1; TRBD2, the D gene given by the table, was not confirmed from the DNA. Including both end residues, the CDR3 is 13 amino acids long. The CDR3 here is CASSFGSGSVVLF.

V and J are TRBV27 and TRBJ2-7, with D perhaps matching TRBD1 (6 bases). The CDR3 loop spans 12 amino acids. Trimming cost V 8 bases and J 3 bases, with 11 bases left between them. CDR1 is MNHEY, CDR2 SMNVEV, per germline (reference sequence). In DNA, the CDR3 is TGTGCCAGCGGGGAAGGGGGCTACGAGCAGTACTTC. The encoded protein is CASGEGGYEQYF.

The chain couples TRBV5-1 to TRBJ1-2, with TRBD1 matching over 12 bases. After removal of 5 bases from V and 7 bases from J, the junction contained 9 bases not matched to a gene. In germline, CDR1 is SGHRS, CDR2 YFSETQ. The CDR3 loop spans 15 amino acids. CDR3: CASRTGTGGVRGYTF. The CDR3 DNA follows: TGCGCCAGCAGGACCGGGACAGGGGGCGTGCGTGGCTACACCTTC.

This clonotype occurred a few times. The J gene is TRBJ2-7, the V gene TRBV18, with D possibly matching TRBD2 (6 bases). Germline assignment: CDR1 KGHSH and CDR2 LQKENI. The length of the CDR3 is 13 residues. V was clipped by 5 bases and J by 4 bases, with 12 bases between them. The CDR3 loop is CASSTGEKYEQYF. In nucleotides, the CDR3 is TGTGCCAGCTCAACGGGGGAGAAGTACGAGCAGTACTTC.

The chain joins TRBV12-3 or TRBV12-4 to TRBJ2-1; 11 bases map to TRBD2. Germline trimming cut 1 base from V and 5 bases from J; bases unmatched to any gene: 4. The CDR3 spans 16 residues. The CDR3 DNA follows: TGTGCCAGCAGTTTAGGTTGGGGACTAGCGGACAATGAGCAGTTCTTC. Translating gives CASSLGWGLADNEQFF.

This chain joins TRBV9 and TRBJ2-7; a possible D gene is TRBD2 (5 bases). Germline CDR1 and CDR2: SGDLS and YYNGEE. The CDR3 is 15 residues long. Between the trimmed V and J ends, which lost 0 bases and 5 bases, there was a span of 15 bases. The CDR3 sequence is CASSVGEGFSHEQYF. In DNA form, the CDR3 reads TGTGCCAGCAGCGTAGGTGAGGGTTTTTCCCACGAGCAGTACTTC.

The rearrangement uses TRBV14 and TRBJ1-1; D is possibly TRBD1 (5 bases). This CDR3 is 12 amino acids long. Germline CDR1 SGHDN, CDR2 FVKESK. V dropped 5 bases and J dropped 3 bases, with 7 bases sitting between them. The CDR3 DNA sequence: TGTGCCAGCAGCTCAGGGTACACTGAAGCTTTCTTT. This translates into CASSSGYTEAFF.

This clonotype was seen more than once but under ten times. The rearrangement uses TRBV7-9 and TRBJ2-1, with D perhaps TRBD1 or TRBD2 (5 bases each). The germline gives CDR1 SEHNR, CDR2 FQNEAQ (reference sequence). Trimming cost V 10 bases and J 9 bases, with 19 bases left between them. The CDR3 covers 13 residues. CDR3: CATPGGGPFEQFF. Written as DNA, the CDR3 is TGTGCCACCCCAGGTGGGGGTCCCTTTGAGCAGTTCTTC. The full variable domain, completed using reference TRBV7-9 and TRBJ2-1, is DTGVSQNPRHKITKRGQNVTFRCDPISEHNRLYWYRQTLGQGPEFLTYFQNEAQLEKSRLLSDRFSAERPKGSFSTLEIQRTEQGDSAMYLCATPGGGPFEQFFGPGTRLTVL.

In its sample, this clonotype was seen a few times. This rearrangement joins TRBV4-2 to TRBJ2-5; 7 bases align to TRBD2. Trimming removed 0 bases from V and 5 bases from J; junction bases left unmatched: 9. Per germline, CDR1 LGHNA and CDR2 YNFKEQ. The CDR3 covers 16 residues. Here the CDR3 DNA reads TGTGCCAGCAGCCAAGATTTCTCCGGGAGGAGTGAGACCCAGTACTTC. It yields the protein CASSQDFSGRSETQYF.

The DNA for the CDR3 is TGTGCCAGCAGTTACACCAGCGGGAAGTCTTTTGAGCAGTTCTTC. This encodes CASSYTSGKSFEQFF. The chain couples TRBV6-2 or TRBV6-3 to TRBJ2-1, with 7 nucleotides matching TRBD2. CDR1 is MNHEY, CDR2 SVGEGT, per germline. V was clipped by 2 bases and J by 9 bases; unmatched bases: 10. This CDR3 contains 15 residues.

In its sample, this clonotype was seen a few times. J is TRBJ2-7 and V is TRBV29-1; 7 bases are a match to TRBD1. V shed 4 bases, J shed 1 base, and the junction held 7 bases outside the gene matches. From germline, CDR1 is SQVTM and CDR2 ANQGSEA. CDR3 length: 14 amino acids. The CDR3 region is CSVVRPGQSYEQYF. The DNA for the CDR3 is TGCAGCGTTGTTAGACCGGGACAGTCCTACGAGCAGTACTTC.

The rearrangement uses TRBV6-5 and TRBJ2-3; D remains unclear. V lost 0 bases, J lost 6 bases, and 10 bases lay in between. Germline V gene data show CDR1 as MNHEY and CDR2 as SVGAGI. CDR3 length: 14 residues. The DNA of the CDR3 is TGTGCCAGCAGTTACTCGAAAGGCCAGGATACGCAGTATTTT. This sequence encodes CASSYSKGQDTQYF.